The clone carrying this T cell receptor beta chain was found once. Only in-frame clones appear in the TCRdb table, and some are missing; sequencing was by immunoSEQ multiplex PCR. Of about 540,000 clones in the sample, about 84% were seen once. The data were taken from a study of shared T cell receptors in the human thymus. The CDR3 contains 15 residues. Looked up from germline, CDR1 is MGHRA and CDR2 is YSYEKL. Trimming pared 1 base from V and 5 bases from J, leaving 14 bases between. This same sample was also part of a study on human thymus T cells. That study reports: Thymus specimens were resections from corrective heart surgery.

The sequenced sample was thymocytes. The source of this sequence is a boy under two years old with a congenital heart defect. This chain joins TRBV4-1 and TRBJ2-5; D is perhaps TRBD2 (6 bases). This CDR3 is CASSQVRRTTETQYF. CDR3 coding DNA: TGCGCCAGCAGCCAAGTCCGGCGGACTACTGAGACCCAGTACTTC.